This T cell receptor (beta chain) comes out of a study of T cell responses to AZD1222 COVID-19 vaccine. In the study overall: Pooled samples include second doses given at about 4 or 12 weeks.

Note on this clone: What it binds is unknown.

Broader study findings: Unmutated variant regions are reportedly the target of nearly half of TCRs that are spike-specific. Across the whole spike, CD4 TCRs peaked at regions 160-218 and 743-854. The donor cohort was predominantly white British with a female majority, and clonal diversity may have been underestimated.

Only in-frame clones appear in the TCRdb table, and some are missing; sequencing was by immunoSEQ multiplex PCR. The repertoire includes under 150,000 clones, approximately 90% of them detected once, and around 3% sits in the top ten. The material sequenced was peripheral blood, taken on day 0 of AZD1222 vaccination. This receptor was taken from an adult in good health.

CDR3 nucleotides: TGTGCCAGCAGTTTCCAAGGGCTCGGACGGAGTAACTATGGCTACACCTTC. Its protein is CASSFQGLGRSNYGYTF. V gene TRBV27 combines with J gene TRBJ1-2; D is uncertain. Trimming removed 3 bases at V and 1 base at J, with 18 bases between. The CDR3 extends over 17 amino acids. In germline, CDR1 is MNHEY, CDR2 SMNVEV (reference sequence).